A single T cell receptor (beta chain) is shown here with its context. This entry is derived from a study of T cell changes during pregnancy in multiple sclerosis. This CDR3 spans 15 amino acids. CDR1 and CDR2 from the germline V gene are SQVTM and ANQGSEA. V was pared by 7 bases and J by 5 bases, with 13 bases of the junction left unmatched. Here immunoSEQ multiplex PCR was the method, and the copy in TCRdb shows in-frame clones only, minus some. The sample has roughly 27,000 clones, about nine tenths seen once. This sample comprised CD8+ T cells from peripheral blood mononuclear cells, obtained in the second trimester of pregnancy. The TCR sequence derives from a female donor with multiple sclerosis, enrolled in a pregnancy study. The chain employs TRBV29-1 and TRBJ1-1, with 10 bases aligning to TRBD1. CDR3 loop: CSGTRDRGLRTEAFF. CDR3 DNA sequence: TGCAGCGGAACCCGGGACAGGGGTCTTAGGACTGAAGCTTTCTTT.